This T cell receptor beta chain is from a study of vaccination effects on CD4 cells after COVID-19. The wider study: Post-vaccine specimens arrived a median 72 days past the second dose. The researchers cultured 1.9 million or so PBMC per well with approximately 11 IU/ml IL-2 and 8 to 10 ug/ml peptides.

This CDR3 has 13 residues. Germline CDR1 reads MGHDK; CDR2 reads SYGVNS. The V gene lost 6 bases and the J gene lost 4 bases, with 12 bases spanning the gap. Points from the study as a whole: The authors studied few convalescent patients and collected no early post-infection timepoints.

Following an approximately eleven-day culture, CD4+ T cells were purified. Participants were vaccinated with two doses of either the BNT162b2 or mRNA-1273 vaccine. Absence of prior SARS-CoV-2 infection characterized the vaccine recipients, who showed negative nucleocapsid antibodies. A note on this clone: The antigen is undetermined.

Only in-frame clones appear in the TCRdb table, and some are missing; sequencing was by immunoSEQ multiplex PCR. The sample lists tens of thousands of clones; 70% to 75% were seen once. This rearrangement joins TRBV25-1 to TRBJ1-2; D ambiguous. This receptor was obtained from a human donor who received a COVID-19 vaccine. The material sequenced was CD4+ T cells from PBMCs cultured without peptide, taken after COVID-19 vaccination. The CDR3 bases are TGTGCCAGCAGGCCGGCCTCGGGCTATGGCTACACCTTC. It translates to CASRPASGYGYTF.